Each of the 17 T cell receptor beta chains below was sequenced from the same sample in a study of cytomegalovirus exposure and HLA in healthy donors. The PCR ran on 60 Vbeta and 13 Jbeta primers. Measured with immunoSEQ multiplex PCR; TCRdb has only the in-frame clones, and not every one. The data show 110,000 or so clones, with roughly 82% seen just once and approximately 3% held by the top ten. Sequences were obtained from PBMCs. The receptors derive from a woman between 35 and 50 years old in good health and CMV-seropositive.

V usage is TRBV19 and J usage is TRBJ2-1; no clear D gene. The CDR3 is 11 residues long. Trimming took off 3 bases at V and 8 bases at J, with 5 bases between the two ends. Germline CDR1 is LNHDA and CDR2 is SQIVND (reference sequence). The CDR3 region is CASSIGDEQFF. For the CDR3, the DNA is TGTGCCAGTAGTATCGGAGATGAGCAGTTCTTC. Based on the CDR3 plus reference TRBV19 and TRBJ2-1, the full variable domain is DGGITQSPKYLFRKEGQNVTLSCEQNLNHDAMYWYRQDPGQGLRLIYYSQIVNDFQKGDIAEGYSVSREKKESFPLTVTSAQKNPTAFYLCASSIGDEQFFGPGTRLTVL.

The rearrangement links TRBV19 to TRBJ2-5, with a weak D call TRBD1 (5 bases). V was shortened by 4 bases and J by 4 bases, with 22 bases between the two germline ends. The length of the CDR3 is 17 residues. Germline V lookup: CDR1 LNHDA, CDR2 SQIVND (reference sequence). CDR3 nucleotides: TGTGCCAGTAGTAGAGGTCTGGTGGGGCGATCCCTAGAGACCCAGTACTTC. It yields the protein CASSRGLVGRSLETQYF. The variable domain in full, with the rest retrieved from reference TRBV19 and TRBJ2-5, is DGGITQSPKYLFRKEGQNVTLSCEQNLNHDAMYWYRQDPGQGLRLIYYSQIVNDFQKGDIAEGYSVSREKKESFPLTVTSAQKNPTAFYLCASSRGLVGRSLETQYFGPGTRLLVL.

This clone showed up just once. The V gene is TRBV2, the J gene TRBJ1-5; D is uncertain. V was cut by 7 bases and J by 0 bases, with 16 bases left in between. The CDR3 sequence is 16 residues long. Germline V gene sequence: CDR1 SNHLY, CDR2 FYNNEI. CDR3: CASKAAPRDSNQPQHF. The CDR3 DNA follows: TGTGCCAGCAAGGCGGCCCCGCGAGATAGCAATCAGCCCCAGCATTTT.

This chain uses TRBV18 with TRBJ2-3; TRBD2 aligns across 8 bases. With 2 bases clipped from V and 1 base from J, the junction kept 8 bases outside the gene matches. CDR3 size: 17 residues. Germline lookup yields CDR1 KGHSH and CDR2 LQKENI. This chain's CDR3 is CASSPTGTSGGTDTQYF. The CDR3 DNA reads TGTGCCAGCTCACCAACTGGAACTAGCGGAGGCACAGATACGCAGTATTTT.

Notes on this clone: A read error may account for a junction end that differs from germline. This chain's CDR3 is CASGQGVSTDF. The CDR3 DNA sequence: TGTGCCAGCGGACAGGGAGTGTCAACAGACTTC. The V gene is TRBV27, the J gene TRBJ2-7, with 8 bases matching TRBD1. Germline V lookup: CDR1 MNHEY, CDR2 SMNVEV (reference sequence). This CDR3 contains 11 residues.

In the case of this clone: The identical CDR3 is also encoded by other nucleotide sequences in the sample. The chain joins TRBV11-2 to TRBJ1-5, with D tentatively TRBD1 (5 bases). The CDR3 totals 15 residues. Between the trimmed V and J ends, which lost 5 bases and 0 bases, there was a span of 11 bases. Germline CDR1 and CDR2: SGHAT and FQNNGV. This CDR3 reads CASSPTGASNQPQHF. CDR3 bases: TGTGCCAGCAGCCCTACAGGAGCTAGCAATCAGCCCCAGCATTTT.

The chain joins TRBV7-2 to TRBJ1-2; no reliable D call. CDR1 is SGHTA and CDR2 is FQGNSA in the germline V gene. Trimming pared 4 bases from V and 8 bases from J, leaving 20 bases between. This CDR3 spans 15 amino acids. The CDR3 DNA is TGTGCCAGCAGCTCCCGATCAGACCCTCTAGACGGCTACACCTTC. It codes for CASSSRSDPLDGYTF.

The CDR3 nucleotides read TGTGCCAGCAGCGTAGGCGACAGGGGGGTTACTGAAGCTTTCTTT. Protein: CASSVGDRGVTEAFF. The chain recombines TRBV9 with TRBJ1-1, with 9 bases aligning to TRBD1. The CDR3 is made up of 15 amino acids. Trimming at V came to 0 bases and at J to 5 bases, leaving 5 bases not matched to a gene. Germline V gene data show CDR1 as SGDLS and CDR2 as YYNGEE.

J is TRBJ1-1 and V is TRBV28; maybe TRBD1 (6 bases). V lost 6 bases and J 0 bases, leaving 11 bases between the germline ends. Germline assignment: CDR1 MDHEN and CDR2 SYDVKM. The CDR3 covers 14 residues. The CDR3 coding sequence is TGTGCCAGCAGAAGCGGACAGATGAACACTGAAGCTTTCTTT. It encodes CASRSGQMNTEAFF. Filled out from reference TRBV28 and TRBJ1-1, the complete variable domain reads DVKVTQSSRYLVKRTGEKVFLECVQDMDHENMFWYRQDPGLGLRLIYFSYDVKMKEKGDIPEGYSVSREKKERFSLILESASTNQTSMYLCASRSGQMNTEAFFGQGTRLTVV.

CDR3 sequence: CASSPDRQGFSGNTIYF. The CDR3 bases are TGTGCCAGCAGCCCGGATCGACAGGGTTTCTCTGGAAACACCATATATTTT. The chain carries TRBV7-2 and TRBJ1-3, with 7 bases that match TRBD1. The junction had 10 bases not matched to a gene; V was cut back by 5 bases and J by 0 bases. This CDR3 has 17 residues. The germline V gene has CDR1 SGHTA and CDR2 FQGNSA.

J is TRBJ2-7 and V is TRBV9; unclear D gene. CDR1 is SGDLS, CDR2 YYNGEE, per germline. V lost 0 bases, J lost 2 bases, and 15 bases lay in between. The CDR3 consists of 16 residues. CDR3 amino acids: CASSVASTVSPYEQYF. The CDR3 region has the DNA TGTGCCAGCAGCGTAGCAAGCACCGTGAGCCCCTACGAGCAGTACTTC.

This clone was seen only once. The gene calls are TRBV29-1 and TRBJ2-1, with D perhaps TRBD1 (6 bases). CDR3 size: 17 residues. V was pared by 1 base and J by 0 bases, with 16 bases between. Germline V gene sequence: CDR1 SQVTM, CDR2 ANQGSEA. The CDR3 here is CSVEGGRGISSYNEQFF. The CDR3 region has the DNA TGCAGCGTTGAAGGAGGAAGGGGGATCAGCTCCTACAATGAGCAGTTCTTC.

J is TRBJ2-7 and V is TRBV5-4, with a possible D match to TRBD2 (6 bases). V was shortened by 2 bases and J by 3 bases, with 18 bases between the two germline ends. Per the germline V gene, CDR1 is SGHNT and CDR2 is YYREEE (reference sequence). This CDR3 has 16 amino acids. CDR3: CASSFARQRTIYEQYF. DNA for the CDR3: TGTGCCAGCAGCTTCGCGCGACAGCGGACTATCTACGAGCAGTACTTC.

V gene TRBV7-9 combines with J gene TRBJ2-3; TRBD2 might be the D (6 bases). The CDR3 spans 17 residues. Germline loops: CDR1 SEHNR, CDR2 FQNEAQ (reference sequence). The V end was cut by 5 bases, the J end by 4 bases, with 22 bases between. The CDR3 spells CASSGGFSGSLSDTQYF. The CDR3 coding sequence is TGTGCCAGCAGCGGGGGGTTCTCGGGATCCTTGTCAGATACGCAGTATTTT. The full variable domain, with the rest looked up from reference TRBV7-9 and TRBJ2-3, is DTGVSQNPRHKITKRGQNVTFRCDPISEHNRLYWYRQTLGQGPEFLTYFQNEAQLEKSRLLSDRFSAERPKGSFSTLEIQRTEQGDSAMYLCASSGGFSGSLSDTQYFGPGTRLTVL.

V usage is TRBV28 and J usage is TRBJ1-2; the D is unclear. This CDR3 has 12 amino acids. Per germline, CDR1 MDHEN and CDR2 SYDVKM. Trimming took off 5 bases at V and 8 bases at J, with 12 bases between the two ends. CDR3 protein: CASSGGLGGYTF. The DNA of the CDR3 is TGTGCCAGCAGTGGAGGGTTAGGGGGCTACACCTTC.

The chain combines TRBV9 with TRBJ1-4; D uncertain. The CDR3 totals 14 residues. Per the germline V gene, CDR1 is SGDLS and CDR2 is YYNGEE. Trimming left V 4 bases short and J 8 bases short, with 15 bases between. The CDR3 loop is CASSQGEGREKLFF. Written as DNA, the CDR3 is TGTGCCAGCAGCCAAGGTGAGGGTCGGGAAAAACTGTTTTTT.

This chain uses TRBV4-3 with TRBJ1-3; D unresolved. CDR1 is LGHNA and CDR2 is YSLEER in the germline V gene. The CDR3 totals 17 residues. V gave up 4 bases and J gave up 4 bases, with 20 bases separating them. CDR3 region: CASSPQTSGARGNTIYF. For the CDR3, the DNA is TGCGCCAGCAGCCCACAAACCTCAGGTGCACGAGGAAACACCATATATTTT.